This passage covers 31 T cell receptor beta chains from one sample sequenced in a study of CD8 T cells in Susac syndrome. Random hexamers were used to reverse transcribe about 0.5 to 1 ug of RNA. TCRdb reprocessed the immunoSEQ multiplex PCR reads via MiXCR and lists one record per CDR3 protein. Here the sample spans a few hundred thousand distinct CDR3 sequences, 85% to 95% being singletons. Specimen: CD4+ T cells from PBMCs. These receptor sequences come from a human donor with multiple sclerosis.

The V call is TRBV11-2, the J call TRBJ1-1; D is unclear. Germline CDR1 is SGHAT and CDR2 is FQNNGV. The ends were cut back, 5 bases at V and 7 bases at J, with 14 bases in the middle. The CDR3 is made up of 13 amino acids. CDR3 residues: CASSLISGGEAFF. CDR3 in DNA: TGTGCCAGCAGCCTCATATCAGGAGGTGAAGCTTTCTTT.

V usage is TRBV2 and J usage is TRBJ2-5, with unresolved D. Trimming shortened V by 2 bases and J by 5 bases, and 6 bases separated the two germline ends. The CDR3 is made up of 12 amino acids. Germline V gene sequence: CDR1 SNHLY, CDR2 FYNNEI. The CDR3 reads CASSEWWETQYF. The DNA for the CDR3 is TGTGCCAGCAGTGAATGGTGGGAGACCCAGTACTTC.

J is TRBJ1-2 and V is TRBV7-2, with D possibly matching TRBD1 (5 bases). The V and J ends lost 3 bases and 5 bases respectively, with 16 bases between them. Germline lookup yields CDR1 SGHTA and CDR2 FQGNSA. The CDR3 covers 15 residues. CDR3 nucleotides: TGTGCCAGCAGCTTGGGACCCGGGGCAGGATATGGCTACACCTTC. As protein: CASSLGPGAGYGYTF. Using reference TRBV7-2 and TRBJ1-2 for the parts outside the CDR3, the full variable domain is GAGVSQSPSNKVTEKGKDVELRCDPISGHTALYWYRQSLGQGLEFLIYFQGNSAPDKSGLPSDRFSAERTGGSVSTLTIQRTQQEDSAVYLCASSLGPGAGYGYTFGSGTRLTVV.

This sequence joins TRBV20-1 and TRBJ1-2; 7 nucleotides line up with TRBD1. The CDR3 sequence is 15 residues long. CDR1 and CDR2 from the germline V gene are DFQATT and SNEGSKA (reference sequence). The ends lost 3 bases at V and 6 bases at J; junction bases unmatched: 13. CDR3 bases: TGCAGTGCTAGGGGGGATTTGGACAGGACTGATGGCTACACCTTC. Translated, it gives CSARGDLDRTDGYTF.

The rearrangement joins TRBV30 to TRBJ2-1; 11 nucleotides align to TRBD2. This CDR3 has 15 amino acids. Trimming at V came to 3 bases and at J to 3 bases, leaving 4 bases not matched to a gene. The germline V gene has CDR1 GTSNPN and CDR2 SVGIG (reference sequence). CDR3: CAWSKLAGGYNEQFF. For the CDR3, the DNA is TGTGCCTGGAGCAAGCTAGCGGGGGGCTACAATGAGCAGTTCTTC.

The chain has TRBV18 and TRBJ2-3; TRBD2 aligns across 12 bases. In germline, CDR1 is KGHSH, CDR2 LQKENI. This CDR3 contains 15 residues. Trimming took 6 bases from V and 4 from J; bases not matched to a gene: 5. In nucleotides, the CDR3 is TGTGCCAGCTCGCTAACTAGCGGGGGGCCAGATACGCAGTATTTT. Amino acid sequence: CASSLTSGGPDTQYF.

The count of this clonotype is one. The CDR3 spells CASSSGAVNYGYTF. In DNA, the CDR3 is TGTGCCAGCAGTTCCGGGGCCGTTAACTATGGCTACACCTTC. The chain is built from TRBV2 and TRBJ1-2; maybe TRBD1 (5 bases). The V gene's germline CDR1 is SNHLY and CDR2 FYNNEI. The CDR3 extends over 14 amino acids. V dropped 5 bases and J dropped 1 base, with 11 bases sitting between them.

The CDR3 DNA reads as TGCAGTGCCCCATCGGGAACCTATGGCTACACCTTC. This translates into CSAPSGTYGYTF. This chain connects TRBV20-1 to TRBJ1-2; no firm D call. Between the trimmed V and J ends, which lost 6 bases and 4 bases, there was a span of 12 bases. The CDR3 is made up of 12 amino acids. The germline gives CDR1 DFQATT, CDR2 SNEGSKA (reference sequence).

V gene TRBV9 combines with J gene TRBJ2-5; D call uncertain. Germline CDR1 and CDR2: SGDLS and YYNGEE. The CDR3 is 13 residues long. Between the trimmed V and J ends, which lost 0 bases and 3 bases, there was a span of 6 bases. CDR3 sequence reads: CASSVGRKETQYF. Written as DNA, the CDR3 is TGTGCCAGCAGCGTAGGACGGAAAGAGACCCAGTACTTC.

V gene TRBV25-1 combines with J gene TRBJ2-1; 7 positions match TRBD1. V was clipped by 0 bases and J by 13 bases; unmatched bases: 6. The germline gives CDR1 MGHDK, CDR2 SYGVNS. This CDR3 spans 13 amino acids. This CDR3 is CASSEYLDRAQFF. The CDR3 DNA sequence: TGTGCCAGCAGTGAATATCTTGACAGGGCACAGTTCTTC.

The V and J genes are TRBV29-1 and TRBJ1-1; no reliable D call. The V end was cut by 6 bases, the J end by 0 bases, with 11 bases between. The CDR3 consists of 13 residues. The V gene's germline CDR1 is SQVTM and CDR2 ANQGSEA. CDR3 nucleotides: TGCAGCGTCGACTCTTGGTTGAACACTGAAGCTTTCTTT. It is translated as CSVDSWLNTEAFF.

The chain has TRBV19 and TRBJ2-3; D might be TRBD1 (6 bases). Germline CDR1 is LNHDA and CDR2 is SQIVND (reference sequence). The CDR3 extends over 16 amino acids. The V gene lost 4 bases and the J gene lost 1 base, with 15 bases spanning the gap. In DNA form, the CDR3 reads TGTGCCAGTAGTAGGGGCAGGGGAGTCGGCACAGATACGCAGTATTTT. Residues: CASSRGRGVGTDTQYF.

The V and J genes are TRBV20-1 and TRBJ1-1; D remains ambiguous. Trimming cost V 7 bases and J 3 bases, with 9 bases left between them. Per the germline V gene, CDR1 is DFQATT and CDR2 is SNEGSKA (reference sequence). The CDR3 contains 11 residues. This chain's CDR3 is CSVRRHTEAFF. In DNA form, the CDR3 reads TGCAGTGTTCGACGGCACACTGAAGCTTTCTTT.

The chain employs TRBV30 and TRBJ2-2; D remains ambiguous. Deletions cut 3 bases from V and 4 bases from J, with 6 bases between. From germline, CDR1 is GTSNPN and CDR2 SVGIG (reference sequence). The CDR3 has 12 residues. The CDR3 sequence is CAWRRVTGELFF. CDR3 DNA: TGTGCCTGGAGAAGAGTCACCGGGGAGCTGTTTTTT.

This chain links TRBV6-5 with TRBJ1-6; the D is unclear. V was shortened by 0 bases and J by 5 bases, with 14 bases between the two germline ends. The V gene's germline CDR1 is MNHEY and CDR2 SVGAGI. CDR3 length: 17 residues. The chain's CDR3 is CASSYSGHSTDNSPLHF. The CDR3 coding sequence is TGTGCCAGCAGTTACTCCGGCCACTCAACGGATAATTCACCCCTCCACTTT.

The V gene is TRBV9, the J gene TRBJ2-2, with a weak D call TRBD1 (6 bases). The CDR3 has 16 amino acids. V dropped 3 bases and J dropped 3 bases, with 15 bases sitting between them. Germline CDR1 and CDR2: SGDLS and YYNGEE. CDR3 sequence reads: CASSAGRGGHTGELFF. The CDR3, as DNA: TGTGCCAGCAGCGCAGGGAGAGGGGGACACACCGGGGAGCTGTTTTTT.

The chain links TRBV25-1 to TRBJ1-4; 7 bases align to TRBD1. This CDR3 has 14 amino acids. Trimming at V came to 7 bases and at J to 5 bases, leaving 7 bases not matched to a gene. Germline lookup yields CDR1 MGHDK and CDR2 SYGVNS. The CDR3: CASTEDRTNEKLFF. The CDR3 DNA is TGTGCCAGCACCGAGGACAGGACGAATGAAAAACTGTTTTTT.

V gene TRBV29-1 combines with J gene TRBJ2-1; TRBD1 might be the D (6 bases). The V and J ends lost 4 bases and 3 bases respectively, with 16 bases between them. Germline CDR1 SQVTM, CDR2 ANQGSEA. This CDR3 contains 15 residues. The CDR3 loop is CSVGGRGEFYNEQFF. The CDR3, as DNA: TGCAGCGTTGGGGGCAGGGGAGAGTTCTACAATGAGCAGTTCTTC.

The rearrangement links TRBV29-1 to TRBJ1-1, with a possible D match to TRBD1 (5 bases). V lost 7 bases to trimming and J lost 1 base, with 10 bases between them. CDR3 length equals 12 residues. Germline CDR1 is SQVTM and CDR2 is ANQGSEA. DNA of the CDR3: TGCAGCGCCGACAGCTCGAACACTGAAGCTTTCTTT. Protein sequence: CSADSSNTEAFF.

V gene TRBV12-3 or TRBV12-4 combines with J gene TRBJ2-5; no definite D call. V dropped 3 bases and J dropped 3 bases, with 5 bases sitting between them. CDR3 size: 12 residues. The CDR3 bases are TGTGCCAGCAGTTTGTGGGAAGAGACCCAGTACTTC. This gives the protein CASSLWEETQYF.

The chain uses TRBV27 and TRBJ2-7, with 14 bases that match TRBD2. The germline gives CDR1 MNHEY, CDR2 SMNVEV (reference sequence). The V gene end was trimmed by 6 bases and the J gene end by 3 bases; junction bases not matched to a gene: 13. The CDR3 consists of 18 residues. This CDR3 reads CASSSGLAGGRNIYEQYF. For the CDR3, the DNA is TGTGCCAGCAGCTCCGGACTAGCGGGGGGACGAAATATCTACGAGCAGTACTTC.

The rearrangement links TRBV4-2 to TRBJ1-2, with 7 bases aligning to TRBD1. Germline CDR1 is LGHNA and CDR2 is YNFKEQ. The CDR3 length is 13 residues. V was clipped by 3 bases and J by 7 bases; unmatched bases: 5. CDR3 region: CASSQQGQFGYTF. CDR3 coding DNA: TGTGCCAGCAGCCAGCAGGGACAGTTTGGCTACACCTTC.

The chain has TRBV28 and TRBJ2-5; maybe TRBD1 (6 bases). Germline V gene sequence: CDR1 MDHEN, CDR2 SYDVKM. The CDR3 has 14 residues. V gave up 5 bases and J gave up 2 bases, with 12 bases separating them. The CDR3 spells CASSDRRTQETQYF. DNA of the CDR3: TGTGCCAGCAGTGACAGGAGGACTCAAGAGACCCAGTACTTC.

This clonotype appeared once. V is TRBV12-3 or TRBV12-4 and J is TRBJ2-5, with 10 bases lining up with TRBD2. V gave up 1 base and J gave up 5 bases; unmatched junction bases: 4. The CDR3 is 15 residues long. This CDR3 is CASSLGSGGAETQYF. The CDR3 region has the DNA TGTGCCAGCAGTTTAGGAAGCGGGGGGGCCGAGACCCAGTACTTC.

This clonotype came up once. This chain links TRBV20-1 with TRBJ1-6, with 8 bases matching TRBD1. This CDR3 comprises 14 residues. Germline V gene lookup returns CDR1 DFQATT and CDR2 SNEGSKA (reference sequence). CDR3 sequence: CSGGLGTGGSPLHF. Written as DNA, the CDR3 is TGCAGCGGAGGGTTGGGGACAGGTGGTTCACCCCTCCACTTT.

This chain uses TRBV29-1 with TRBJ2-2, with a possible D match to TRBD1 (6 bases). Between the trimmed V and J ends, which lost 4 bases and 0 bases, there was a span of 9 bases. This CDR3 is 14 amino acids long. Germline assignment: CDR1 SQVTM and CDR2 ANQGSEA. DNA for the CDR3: TGCAGCGTTGGGACAGCCTCGAACACCGGGGAGCTGTTTTTT. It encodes CSVGTASNTGELFF.

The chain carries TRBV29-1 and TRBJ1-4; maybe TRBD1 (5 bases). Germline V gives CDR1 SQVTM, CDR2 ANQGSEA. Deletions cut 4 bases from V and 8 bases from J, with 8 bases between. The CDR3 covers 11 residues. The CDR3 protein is CSVVRGEKLFF. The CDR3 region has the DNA TGCAGCGTTGTGAGGGGAGAAAAACTGTTTTTT.

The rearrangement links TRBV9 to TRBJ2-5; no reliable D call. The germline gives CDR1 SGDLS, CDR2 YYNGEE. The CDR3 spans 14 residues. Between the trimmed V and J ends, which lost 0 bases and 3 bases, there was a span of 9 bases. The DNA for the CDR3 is TGTGCCAGCAGCGTAGATAGTCGGAAAGAGACCCAGTACTTC. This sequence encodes CASSVDSRKETQYF.

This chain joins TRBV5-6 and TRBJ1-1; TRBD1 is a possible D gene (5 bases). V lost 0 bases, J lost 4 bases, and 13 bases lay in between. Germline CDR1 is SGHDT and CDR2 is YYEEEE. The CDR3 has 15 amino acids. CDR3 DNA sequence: TGTGCCAGCAGCTTGGTCCAGGGAGGTGTCACTGAAGCTTTCTTT. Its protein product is CASSLVQGGVTEAFF.

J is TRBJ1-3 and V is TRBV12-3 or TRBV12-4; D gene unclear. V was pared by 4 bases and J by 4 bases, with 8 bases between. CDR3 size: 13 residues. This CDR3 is CASSSTPGNTIYF. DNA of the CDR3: TGTGCCAGCAGTTCGACCCCAGGAAACACCATATATTTT.

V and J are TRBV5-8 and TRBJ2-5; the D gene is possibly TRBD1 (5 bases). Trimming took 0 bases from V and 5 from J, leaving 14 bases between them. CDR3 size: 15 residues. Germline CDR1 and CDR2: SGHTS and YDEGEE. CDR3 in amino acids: CASSLEGLNRETQYF. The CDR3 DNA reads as TGTGCCAGCAGCTTGGAAGGGCTAAACAGGGAGACCCAGTACTTC.